The clone carrying this T cell receptor beta chain showed up just a few times. This specimen belongs to a study of blood T cell repertoires in COVID-19. Looking at the study overall: The analysed material was cDNA or gDNA that came from T cells, B-cell-depleted T cells, or PBMCs.

Data came from immunoSEQ multiplex PCR; TCRdb stores just in-frame clones and leaves some out. The table includes fewer than 200,000 clones, roughly 85% detected once. The germline V gene encodes CDR1 SGHDT and CDR2 YYEEEE. The V gene end was trimmed by 0 bases and the J gene end by 11 bases; junction bases not matched to a gene: 22. The CDR3 sequence is 19 residues long. This TCR was sampled from a woman between 70 and 85 years old in a cohort exposed to, infected with or recovered from COVID-19 (not recorded which). V is TRBV5-6 and J is TRBJ1-4; 7 bases are a match to TRBD1. Sequencing used PBMCs or T cells enriched from blood (not recorded which). The CDR3 spells CASSLEREGRQGLITKLFF. The DNA of the CDR3 is TGTGCCAGCAGCTTGGAGCGGGAGGGCAGACAGGGCTTGATAACGAAACTGTTTTTT.